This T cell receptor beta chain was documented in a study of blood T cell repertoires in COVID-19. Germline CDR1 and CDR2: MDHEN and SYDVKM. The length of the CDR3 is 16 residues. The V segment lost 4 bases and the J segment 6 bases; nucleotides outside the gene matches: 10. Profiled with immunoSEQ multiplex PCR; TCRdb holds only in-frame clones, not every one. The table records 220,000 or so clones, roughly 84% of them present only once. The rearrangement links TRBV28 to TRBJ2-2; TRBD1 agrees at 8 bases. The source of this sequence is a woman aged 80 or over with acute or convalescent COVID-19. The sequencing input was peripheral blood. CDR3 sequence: CASSSPGQGISGELFF. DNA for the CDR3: TGTGCCAGCAGTTCCCCAGGACAGGGAATATCCGGGGAGCTGTTTTTT.